These T cell receptor beta chains were read from a single sample in a study of regulatory T cells in long-lasting Graves disease. A single record per CDR3 protein comes from TCRdb applying MiXCR to the multiplex PCR reads. The profile covers around 400,000 distinct CDR3 sequences, with 15% appearing a single time and 7.8% taken by the ten largest. The same specimen was also included in a second study, on T cells in Graves' hyperthyroidism and ophthalmopathy.

The starting material was peripheral blood mononuclear cells (PBMCs), obtained at new diagnosis, from a patient treated with antithyroid drugs. The receptors were gathered from a woman aged 40 to 50 with Graves disease. CDR3s include the opening cysteine and the closing phenylalanine or tryptophan. Fields, in order: J gene, clone size, V gene, D gene, CDR3 protein, CDR3 DNA. The D gene is left open where the match is weak. The size field is filled for only some rows; it gives once, few, many or a size class.

j_gene: TRBJ1-5; abundance: once; v_gene: TRBV5-4; d_gene: .; CDR3aa: CASSPSPNSNQPQHF; CDR3nt: TGTGCCAGCAGCCCAAGCCCGAATAGCAATCAGCCCCAGCATTTT
j_gene: TRBJ2-3; abundance: .; v_gene: TRBV3-1; d_gene: .; CDR3aa: CASSQGGGPDTQYF; CDR3nt: TGTGCCAGCAGTCAGGGAGGGGGCCCAGATACGCAGTATTTT
j_gene: TRBJ1-1; abundance: few; v_gene: TRBV4-1; d_gene: .; CDR3aa: CATQPTALNTEAFF; CDR3nt: TGCGCCACTCAACCGACAGCACTGAACACTGAAGCTTTCTTT
j_gene: TRBJ1-4; abundance: few; v_gene: TRBV28; d_gene: TRBD1; CDR3aa: CASMGQGLAKLFF; CDR3nt: TGTGCCAGCATGGGACAGGGGTTGGCAAAACTGTTTTTT
j_gene: TRBJ2-5; abundance: many; v_gene: TRBV7-7; d_gene: .; CDR3aa: CASSLGISPQETQYF; CDR3nt: TGTGCTAGCAGCTTAGGTATTAGCCCCCAGGAGACCCAGTACTTC
j_gene: TRBJ2-2; abundance: many; v_gene: TRBV28; d_gene: .; CDR3aa: CASSLPRGRGGTGELFF; CDR3nt: TGTGCCAGCAGTCTCCCCCGGGGTCGTGGCGGCACCGGGGAGCTGTTTTTT
j_gene: TRBJ1-6; abundance: .; v_gene: TRBV28; d_gene: .; CDR3aa: CASSPVLVHSPLHF; CDR3nt: TGTGCCAGCAGCCCGGTCCTTGTACATTCACCCCTCCACTTT
j_gene: TRBJ2-1; abundance: many; v_gene: TRBV9; d_gene: TRBD2; CDR3aa: CASSPTSGVYNEQFF; CDR3nt: TGTGCCAGCAGTCCTACTAGCGGGGTGTACAATGAGCAGTTCTTC
j_gene: TRBJ2-4; abundance: many; v_gene: TRBV11-3; d_gene: TRBD2; CDR3aa: CASSSLAGVGKNIQYF; CDR3nt: TGTGCCAGCAGCTCCCTAGCGGGAGTGGGCAAAAACATTCAGTACTTC
j_gene: TRBJ2-3; abundance: .; v_gene: TRBV19; d_gene: TRBD2; CDR3aa: CASSAPSGGADTQYF; CDR3nt: TGTGCCAGTAGTGCTCCTAGCGGGGGGGCAGATACGCAGTATTTT